What follows describes a single T cell receptor beta chain. A second PCR of 7 to 11 cycles used a sample-barcoded 5' primer and a J-beta primer mix. A tag from a template-switch adaptor with 12 random nucleotides marked each cDNA molecule. Via MiXCR, TCRdb re-called the 5' RACE reads, giving one row per CDR3 protein. The table includes just over 1 million distinct CDR3 sequences, under 55% detected once. This CDR3 is 15 amino acids long. V shed 6 bases and J 2 bases; nucleotides not matched to a gene: 10. The V gene's germline CDR1 is LGHNA and CDR2 YNFKEQ. This entry comes from a study of blood T cells in healthy people across ages.

The sequence was collected from a woman aged 60-70 years in good health. The chain employs TRBV4-2 and TRBJ2-7, with 7 bases that match TRBD2. The sample was blood. CDR3 sequence (DNA): TGTGCCAGCAGTTTTGGGCGGGAGAGCACCTACGAGCAGTACTTC. This encodes CASSFGRESTYEQYF.